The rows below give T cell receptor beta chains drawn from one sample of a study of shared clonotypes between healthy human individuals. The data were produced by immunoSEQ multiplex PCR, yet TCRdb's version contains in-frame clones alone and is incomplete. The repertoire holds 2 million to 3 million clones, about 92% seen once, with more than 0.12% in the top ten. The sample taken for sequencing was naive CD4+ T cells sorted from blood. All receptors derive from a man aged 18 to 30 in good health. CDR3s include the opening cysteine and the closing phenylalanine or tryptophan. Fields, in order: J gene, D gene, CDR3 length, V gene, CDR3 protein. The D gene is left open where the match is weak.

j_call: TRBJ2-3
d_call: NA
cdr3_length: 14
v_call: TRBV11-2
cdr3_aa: CASIRGASTDTQYF

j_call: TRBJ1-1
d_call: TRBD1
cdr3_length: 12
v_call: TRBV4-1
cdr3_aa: CASSTQGTEAFF

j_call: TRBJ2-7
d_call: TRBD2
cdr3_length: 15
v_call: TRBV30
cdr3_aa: CAWKGTSGRVEGVGF

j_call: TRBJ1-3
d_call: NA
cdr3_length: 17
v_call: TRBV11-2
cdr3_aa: CASSLRTAISSGNTIYF

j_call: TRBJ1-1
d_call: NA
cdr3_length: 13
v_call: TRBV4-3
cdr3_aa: CASSRSGNTEAFF

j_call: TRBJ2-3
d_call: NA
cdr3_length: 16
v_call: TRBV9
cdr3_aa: CASSVADGYPTDTQYF

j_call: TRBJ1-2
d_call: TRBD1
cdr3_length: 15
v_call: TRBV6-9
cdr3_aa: CASSPGTGTNYGYTF

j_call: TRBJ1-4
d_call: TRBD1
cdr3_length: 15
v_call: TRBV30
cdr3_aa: CAWSVQGQKNEKLFF

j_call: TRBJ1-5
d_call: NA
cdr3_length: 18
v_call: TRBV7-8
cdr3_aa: CASSPRGGAGFDNQPQHF

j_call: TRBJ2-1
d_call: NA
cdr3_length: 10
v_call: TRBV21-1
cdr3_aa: CASKWNEQFF

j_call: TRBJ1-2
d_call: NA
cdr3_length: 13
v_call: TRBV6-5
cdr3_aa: CASKRHPGDGYTF

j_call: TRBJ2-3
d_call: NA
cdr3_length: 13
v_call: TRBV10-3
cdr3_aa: CAISEGGPDTQYF

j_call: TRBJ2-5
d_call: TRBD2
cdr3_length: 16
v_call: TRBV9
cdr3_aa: CASSVGSGGPRETQYF

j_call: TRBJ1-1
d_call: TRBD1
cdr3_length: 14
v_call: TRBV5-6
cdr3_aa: CASSGRTGAGEAFF

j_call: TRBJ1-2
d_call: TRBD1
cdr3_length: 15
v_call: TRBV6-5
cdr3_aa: CASRRGQAPTGGYTF

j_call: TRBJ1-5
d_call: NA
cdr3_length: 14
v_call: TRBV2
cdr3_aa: CASSEQGRNQPQHF

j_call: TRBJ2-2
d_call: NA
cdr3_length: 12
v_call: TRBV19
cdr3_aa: CASSELTGELFF

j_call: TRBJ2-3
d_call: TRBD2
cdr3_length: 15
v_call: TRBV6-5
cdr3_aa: CASSSTSGGADTQYF

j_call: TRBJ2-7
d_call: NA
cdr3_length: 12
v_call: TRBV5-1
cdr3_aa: CASSFRGGEQYF

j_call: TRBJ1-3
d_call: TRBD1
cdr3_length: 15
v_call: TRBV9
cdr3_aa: CASSSGQGSGNTIYF

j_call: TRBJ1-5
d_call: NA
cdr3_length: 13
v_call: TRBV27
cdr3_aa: CASKGQGHQPQHF

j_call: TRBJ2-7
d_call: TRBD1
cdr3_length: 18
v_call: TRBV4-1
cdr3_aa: CASSQTPSRGSVQDEQYF

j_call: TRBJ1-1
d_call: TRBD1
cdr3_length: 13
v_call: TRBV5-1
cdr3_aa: CASSRGDSTEAFF

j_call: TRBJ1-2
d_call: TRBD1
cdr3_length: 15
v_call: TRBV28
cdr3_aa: CASSLGRGRDYGYTF

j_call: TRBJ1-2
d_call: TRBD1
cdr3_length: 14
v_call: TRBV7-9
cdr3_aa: CASSLPTGIGGYTF

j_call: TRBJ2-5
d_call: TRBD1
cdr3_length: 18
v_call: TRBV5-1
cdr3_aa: CASSLPGLQGAGWETQYF

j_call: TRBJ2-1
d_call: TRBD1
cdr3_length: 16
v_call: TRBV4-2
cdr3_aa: CASSQEGTGVSHEQFF

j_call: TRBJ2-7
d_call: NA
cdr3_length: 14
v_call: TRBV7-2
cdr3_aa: CASSLLLAGGEQYF

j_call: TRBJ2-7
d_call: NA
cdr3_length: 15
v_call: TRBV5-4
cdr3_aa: CASSSTGWDSYEQYF

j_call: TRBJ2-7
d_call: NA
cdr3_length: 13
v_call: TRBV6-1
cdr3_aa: CASRRQTLYEQYF

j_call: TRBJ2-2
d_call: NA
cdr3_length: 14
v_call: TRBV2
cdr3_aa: CASKWGGGPGELFF

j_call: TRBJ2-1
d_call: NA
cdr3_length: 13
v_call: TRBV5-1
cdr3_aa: CASSVTSYNEQFF

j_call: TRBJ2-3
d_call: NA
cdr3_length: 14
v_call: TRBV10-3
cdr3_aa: CAISEGISTDTQYF

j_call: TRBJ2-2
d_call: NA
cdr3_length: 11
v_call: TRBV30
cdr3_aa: CAWVRIGELFF

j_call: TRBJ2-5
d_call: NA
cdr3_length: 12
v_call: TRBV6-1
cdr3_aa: CASSEAGGTQYF

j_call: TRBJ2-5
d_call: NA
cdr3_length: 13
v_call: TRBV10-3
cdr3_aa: CATRGTSEETQYF

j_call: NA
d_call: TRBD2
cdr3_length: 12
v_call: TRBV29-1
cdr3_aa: CSATSGGYEQYF

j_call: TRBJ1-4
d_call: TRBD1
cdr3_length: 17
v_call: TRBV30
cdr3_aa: CAWSDRGRGATNEKLFF

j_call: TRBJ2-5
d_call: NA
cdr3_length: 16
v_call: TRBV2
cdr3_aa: CASSEGVGGPQETQYF

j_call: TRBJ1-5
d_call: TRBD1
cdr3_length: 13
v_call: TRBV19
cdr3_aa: CASTRTGQQPQHF

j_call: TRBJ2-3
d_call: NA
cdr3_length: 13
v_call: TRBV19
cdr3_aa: CASSIRAGDTQYF

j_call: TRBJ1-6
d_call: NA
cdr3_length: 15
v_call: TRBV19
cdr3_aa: CASSISPGVDSPLHF

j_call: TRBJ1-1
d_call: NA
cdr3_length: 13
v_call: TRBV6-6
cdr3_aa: CASRGGSNTEAFF

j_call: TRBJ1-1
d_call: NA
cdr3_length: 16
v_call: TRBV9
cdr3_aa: CASSVAGKGFPTEAFF

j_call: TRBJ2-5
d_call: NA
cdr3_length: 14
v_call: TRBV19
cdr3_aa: CASSIEAGGETQYF

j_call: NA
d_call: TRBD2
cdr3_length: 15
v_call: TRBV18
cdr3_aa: CASSPQAGDLYEQYF

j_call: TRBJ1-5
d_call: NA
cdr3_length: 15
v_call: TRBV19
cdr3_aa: CASSILAVGNQPQHF

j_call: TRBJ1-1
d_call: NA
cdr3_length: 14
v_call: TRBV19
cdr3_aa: CASSKDGRNAEAFF

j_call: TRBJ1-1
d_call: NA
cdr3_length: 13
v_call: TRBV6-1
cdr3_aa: CASGGHQNTEAFF

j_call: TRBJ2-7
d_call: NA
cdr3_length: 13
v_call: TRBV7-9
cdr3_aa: CASSLEGPYEQYF

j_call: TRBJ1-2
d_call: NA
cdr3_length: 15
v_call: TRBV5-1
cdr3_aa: CASSLVTDDIPYYTF

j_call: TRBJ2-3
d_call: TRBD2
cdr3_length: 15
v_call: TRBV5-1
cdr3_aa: CASSLQRGNTDTQYF

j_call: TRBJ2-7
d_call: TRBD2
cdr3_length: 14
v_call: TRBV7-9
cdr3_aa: CASSILAGGPEQYF

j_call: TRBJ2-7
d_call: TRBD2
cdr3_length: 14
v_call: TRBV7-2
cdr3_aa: CASSLGSGSYEQYF

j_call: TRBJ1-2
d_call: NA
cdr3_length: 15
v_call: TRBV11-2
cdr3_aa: CASSSYRASNYGYTF

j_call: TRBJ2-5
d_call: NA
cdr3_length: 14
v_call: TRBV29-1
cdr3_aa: CSVVRGTAPETQYF